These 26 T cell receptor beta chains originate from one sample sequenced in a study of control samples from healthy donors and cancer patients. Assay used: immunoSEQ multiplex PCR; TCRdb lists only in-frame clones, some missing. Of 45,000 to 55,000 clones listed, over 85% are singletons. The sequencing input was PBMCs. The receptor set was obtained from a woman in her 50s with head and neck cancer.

DNA for the CDR3: TGTGCCAGCAGACCACCGGGACAGGGGGCCTACGAGCAGTACTTC. Translated: CASRPPGQGAYEQYF. The chain carries TRBV28 and TRBJ2-7; 11 nucleotides match TRBD1. This CDR3 region has 15 residues. V lost 6 bases to trimming and J lost 2 bases; unmatched junction nucleotides: 6. Germline V gives CDR1 MDHEN, CDR2 SYDVKM.

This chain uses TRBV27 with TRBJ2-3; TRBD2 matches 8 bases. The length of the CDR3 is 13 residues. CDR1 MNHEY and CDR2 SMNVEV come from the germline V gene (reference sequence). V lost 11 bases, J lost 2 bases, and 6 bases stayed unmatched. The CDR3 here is CASGRGDTDTQYF. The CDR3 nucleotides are TGTGCCTCCGGGAGGGGGGACACAGATACGCAGTATTTT.

The CDR3 bases are TGTGCCAGCGTGGCGGGGGCCAACACCGGGGAGCTGTTTTTT. This codes for CASVAGANTGELFF. The chain joins TRBV6-6 to TRBJ2-2, with a possible D match to TRBD2 (7 bases). The CDR3 is 14 residues long. V lost 8 bases and J 2 bases, leaving 12 bases between the germline ends. CDR1 MNHNY and CDR2 SVGAGI come from the germline V gene (reference sequence).

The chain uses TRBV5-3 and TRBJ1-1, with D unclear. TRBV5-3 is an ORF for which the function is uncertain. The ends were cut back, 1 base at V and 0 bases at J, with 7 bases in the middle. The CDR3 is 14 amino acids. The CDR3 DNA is TGTGCCAGAAGCTTGCCAGATTTGAACACTGAAGCTTTCTTT. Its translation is CARSLPDLNTEAFF.

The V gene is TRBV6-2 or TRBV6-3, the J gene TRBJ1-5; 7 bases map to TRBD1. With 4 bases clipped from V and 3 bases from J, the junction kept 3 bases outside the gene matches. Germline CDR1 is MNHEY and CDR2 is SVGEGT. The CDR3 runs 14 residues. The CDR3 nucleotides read TGTGCCAGCAGTTGGGACAGCGACAATCAGCCCCAGCATTTT. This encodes CASSWDSDNQPQHF.

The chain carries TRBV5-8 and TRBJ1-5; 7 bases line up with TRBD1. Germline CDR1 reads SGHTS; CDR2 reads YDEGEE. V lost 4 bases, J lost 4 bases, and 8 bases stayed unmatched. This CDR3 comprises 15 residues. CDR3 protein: CASSPGTVDNQPQHF. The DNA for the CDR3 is TGTGCCAGCAGCCCCGGGACAGTCGATAATCAGCCCCAGCATTTT.

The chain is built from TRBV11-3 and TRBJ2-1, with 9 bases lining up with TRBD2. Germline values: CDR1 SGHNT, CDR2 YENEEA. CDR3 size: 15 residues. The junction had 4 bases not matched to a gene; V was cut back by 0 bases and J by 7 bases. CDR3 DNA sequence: TGTGCCAGCAGCTTAGATCTAGCGGGGATAAATGAGCAGTTCTTC. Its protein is CASSLDLAGINEQFF.

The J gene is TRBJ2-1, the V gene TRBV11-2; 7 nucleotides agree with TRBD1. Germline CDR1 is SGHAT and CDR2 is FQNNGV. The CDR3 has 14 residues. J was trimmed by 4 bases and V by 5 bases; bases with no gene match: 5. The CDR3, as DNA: TGTGCCAGCAGCCTCAAACAGGGGTACAATGAGCAGTTCTTC. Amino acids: CASSLKQGYNEQFF. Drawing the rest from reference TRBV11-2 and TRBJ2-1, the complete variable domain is EAGVAQSPRYKIIEKRQSVAFWCNPISGHATLYWYQQILGQGPKLLIQFQNNGVVDDSQLPKDRFSAERLKGVDSTLKIQPAKLEDSAVYLCASSLKQGYNEQFFGPGTRLTVL.

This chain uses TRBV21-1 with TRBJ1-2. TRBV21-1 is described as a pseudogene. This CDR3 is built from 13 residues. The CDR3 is CASSKGSENGYTF. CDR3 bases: TGTGCCAGCAGCAAAGGCTCCGAGAACGGCTACACCTTC.

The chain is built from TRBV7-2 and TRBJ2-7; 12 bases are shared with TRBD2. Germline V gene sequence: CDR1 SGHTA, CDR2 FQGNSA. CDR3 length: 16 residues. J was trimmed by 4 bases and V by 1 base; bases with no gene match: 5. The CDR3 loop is CASSLEGTSGFYEQYF. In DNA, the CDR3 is TGTGCCAGCAGCTTAGAGGGGACTAGCGGGTTTTACGAGCAGTACTTC.

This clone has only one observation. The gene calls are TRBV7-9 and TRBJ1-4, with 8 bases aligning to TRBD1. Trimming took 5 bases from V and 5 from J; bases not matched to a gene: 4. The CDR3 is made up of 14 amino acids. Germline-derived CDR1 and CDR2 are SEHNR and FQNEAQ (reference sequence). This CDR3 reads CASSQDRVNEKLFF. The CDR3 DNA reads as TGTGCCAGCAGCCAGGACAGGGTGAATGAAAAACTGTTTTTT. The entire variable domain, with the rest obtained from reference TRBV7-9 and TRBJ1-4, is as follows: DTGVSQNPRHKITKRGQNVTFRCDPISEHNRLYWYRQTLGQGPEFLTYFQNEAQLEKSRLLSDRFSAERPKGSFSTLEIQRTEQGDSAMYLCASSQDRVNEKLFFGSGTQLSVL.

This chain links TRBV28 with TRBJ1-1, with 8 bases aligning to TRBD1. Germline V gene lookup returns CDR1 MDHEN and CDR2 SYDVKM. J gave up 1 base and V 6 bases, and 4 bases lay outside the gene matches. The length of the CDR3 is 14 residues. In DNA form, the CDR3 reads TGTGCCAGCAGCCGACAGGGGAGGAACACTGAAGCTTTCTTT. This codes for CASSRQGRNTEAFF.

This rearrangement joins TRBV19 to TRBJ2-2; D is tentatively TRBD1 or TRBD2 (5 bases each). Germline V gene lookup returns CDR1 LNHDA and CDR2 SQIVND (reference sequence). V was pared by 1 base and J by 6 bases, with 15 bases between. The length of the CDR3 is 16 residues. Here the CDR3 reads CASSIGGTTYPGELFF. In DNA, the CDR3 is TGTGCCAGTAGTATAGGTGGGACGACTTACCCCGGGGAGCTGTTTTTT. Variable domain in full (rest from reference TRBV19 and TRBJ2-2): DGGITQSPKYLFRKEGQNVTLSCEQNLNHDAMYWYRQDPGQGLRLIYYSQIVNDFQKGDIAEGYSVSREKKESFPLTVTSAQKNPTAFYLCASSIGGTTYPGELFFGEGSRLTVL.

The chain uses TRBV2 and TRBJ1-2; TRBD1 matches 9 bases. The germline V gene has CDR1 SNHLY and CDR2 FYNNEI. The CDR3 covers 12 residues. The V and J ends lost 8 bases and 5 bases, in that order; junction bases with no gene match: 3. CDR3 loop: CASGTGNYGYTF. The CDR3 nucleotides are TGTGCCAGCGGGACAGGGAATTATGGCTACACCTTC.

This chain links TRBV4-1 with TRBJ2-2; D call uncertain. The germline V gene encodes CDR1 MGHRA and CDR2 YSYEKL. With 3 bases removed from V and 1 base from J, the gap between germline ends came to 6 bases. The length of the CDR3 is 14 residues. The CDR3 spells CASSQGRNTGELFF. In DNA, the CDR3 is TGCGCCAGCAGCCAGGGTCGGAACACCGGGGAGCTGTTTTTT.

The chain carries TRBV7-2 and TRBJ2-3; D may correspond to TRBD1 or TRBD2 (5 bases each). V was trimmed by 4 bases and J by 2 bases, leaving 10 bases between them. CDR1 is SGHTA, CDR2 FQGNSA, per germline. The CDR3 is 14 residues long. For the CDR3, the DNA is TGTGCCAGCAGCTCCGGGGCGGACACAGATACGCAGTATTTT. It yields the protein CASSSGADTDTQYF.

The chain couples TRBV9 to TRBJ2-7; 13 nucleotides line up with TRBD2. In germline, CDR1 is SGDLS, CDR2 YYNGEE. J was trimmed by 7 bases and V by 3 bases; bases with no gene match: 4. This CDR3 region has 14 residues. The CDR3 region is CASSATSGRREQYF. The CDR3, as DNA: TGTGCCAGCAGCGCGACTAGCGGGAGGAGAGAGCAGTACTTC.

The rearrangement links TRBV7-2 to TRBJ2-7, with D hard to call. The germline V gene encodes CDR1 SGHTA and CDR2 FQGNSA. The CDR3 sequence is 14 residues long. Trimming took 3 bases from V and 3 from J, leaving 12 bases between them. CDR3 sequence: CASSLSPGFYEQYF. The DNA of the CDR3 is TGTGCCAGCAGCTTGTCGCCCGGGTTCTACGAGCAGTACTTC.

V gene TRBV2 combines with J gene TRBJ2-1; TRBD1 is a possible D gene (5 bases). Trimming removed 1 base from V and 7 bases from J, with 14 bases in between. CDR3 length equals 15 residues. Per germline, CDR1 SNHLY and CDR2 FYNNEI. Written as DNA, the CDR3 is TGTGCCAGCAGTGAAGTTGGGGCGGTCGCGAATGAGCAGTTCTTC. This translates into CASSEVGAVANEQFF.

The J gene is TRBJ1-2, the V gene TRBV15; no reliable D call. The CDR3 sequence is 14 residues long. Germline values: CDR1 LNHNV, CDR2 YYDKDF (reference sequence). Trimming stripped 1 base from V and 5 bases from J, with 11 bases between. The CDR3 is CATSRGPGGYGYTF. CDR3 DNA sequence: TGTGCCACCAGCAGAGGGCCCGGCGGGTATGGCTACACCTTC.

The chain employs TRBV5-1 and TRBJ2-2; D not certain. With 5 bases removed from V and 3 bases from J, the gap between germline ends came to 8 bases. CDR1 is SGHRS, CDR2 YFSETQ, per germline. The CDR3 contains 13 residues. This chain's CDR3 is CASRFTDTGELFF. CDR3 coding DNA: TGCGCCAGCAGATTTACAGACACCGGGGAGCTGTTTTTT.

Here the CDR3 DNA reads TGTGCCAGCAGCTGGGGACAGCTCAATCAGCCCCAGCATTTT. Protein sequence: CASSWGQLNQPQHF. This rearrangement joins TRBV5-6 to TRBJ1-5; TRBD1 agrees at 7 bases. From germline, CDR1 is SGHDT and CDR2 YYEEEE. The CDR3 spans 14 residues. The V segment lost 3 bases and the J segment 3 bases; nucleotides outside the gene matches: 3.

CDR3 protein: CSQQSDAYYGYTF. The CDR3 DNA sequence: TGCAGCCAGCAGTCGGACGCCTACTATGGCTACACCTTC. The chain carries TRBV1 and TRBJ1-2. TRBV1 is listed as a pseudogene. The CDR3 sequence is 13 residues long.

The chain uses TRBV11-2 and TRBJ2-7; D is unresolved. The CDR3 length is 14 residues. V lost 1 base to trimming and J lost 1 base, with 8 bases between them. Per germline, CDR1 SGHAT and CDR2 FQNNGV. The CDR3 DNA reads TGTGCCAGCAGCTTAGGTCCCGGATCCTACGAGCAGTACTTC. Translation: CASSLGPGSYEQYF.

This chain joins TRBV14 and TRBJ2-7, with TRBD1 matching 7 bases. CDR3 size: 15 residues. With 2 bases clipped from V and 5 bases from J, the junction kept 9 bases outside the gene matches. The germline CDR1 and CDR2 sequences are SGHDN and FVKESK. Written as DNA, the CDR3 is TGTGCCAGCAGCCAAAGCCGAGACAGGGTTCACGAGCAGTACTTC. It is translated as CASSQSRDRVHEQYF.

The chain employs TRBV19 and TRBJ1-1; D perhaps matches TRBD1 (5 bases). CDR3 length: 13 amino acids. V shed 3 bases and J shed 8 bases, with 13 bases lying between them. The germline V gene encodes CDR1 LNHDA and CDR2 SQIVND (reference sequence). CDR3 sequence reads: CASSIGVRTEAFF. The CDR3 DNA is TGTGCCAGTAGTATCGGGGTAAGGACAGAAGCTTTCTTT.